A selection of T cell receptor beta chains follows, all from one sample in a study of OX40 agonist ivuxolimab in advanced cancers. Clones were sequenced by immunoSEQ multiplex PCR, and TCRdb holds only the in-frame ones, with some missing. In the table there are approximately 77,000 clones, 85% of which are singletons. The sequencing here drew on CD4+ or CD8+ T cells sorted from blood, taken in a trial of the OX40 agonist ivuxolimab. The receptors stem from an adult with an advanced solid tumor such as melanoma, head and neck, liver or kidney cancer. The CDR3 runs from the conserved cysteine through the conserved F or W. The D gene is left open where the match is weak. Clone size is given for some rows only: seen once, a few or many times, or a class if the clone is expanded.

TRBD2	TRBV7-2	TRBJ2-1	once	TGTGCCAGCAGCTTCGGACTAGTGGGGAATGAGCAGTTCTTC	CASSFGLVGNEQFF
TRBD2	TRBV19	TRBJ2-5	.	TGTGCCAGTTCGGCTAAGGGACTAGCGGGAGGAGAGACCCAGTACTTC	CASSAKGLAGGETQYF
.	TRBV5-6	TRBJ1-1	.	TGTGCCAGCAGCTCCTTCGGGGTCGTGGCTGAAGCTTTCTTT	CASSSFGVVAEAFF
.	TRBV28	TRBJ1-1	.	TGTGCCAGCAGCTCCCCCGGGGGAAGGGACTCCACTGAAGCTTTCTTT	CASSSPGGRDSTEAFF
TRBD1	TRBV11-2	TRBJ2-3	.	TGTGCCAGCAGCTTAGTCGACAGGGGAACAGATACGCAGTATTTT	CASSLVDRGTDTQYF
TRBD2	TRBV9	TRBJ2-3	.	TGTGCCAGCAGCGCGAGTTCAGCGGGGGCCTACACAGATACGCAGTATTTT	CASSASSAGAYTDTQYF
TRBD2	TRBV11-3	TRBJ2-2	.	TGTGCCAGCAGCTTGGCCGGGACTACCTTCACCGGGGAGCTGTTTTTT	CASSLAGTTFTGELFF
TRBD1	TRBV5-4	TRBJ2-6	.	TGTGCCAGCAGCTGGAGGACAGGTGCGGCTGGGTGGGCCAACGTCCTGACTTTC	CASSWRTGAAGWANVLTF
TRBD1	TRBV9	TRBJ1-1	.	TGTGCCAGCAGCGCCCAGGGGGGGACTGAAGCTTTCTTT	CASSAQGGTEAFF
.	TRBV6-1	TRBJ2-5	.	TGTGCCAGCAGTGTGGTATATGAGACCCAGTACTTC	CASSVVYETQYF
TRBD2	TRBV18	TRBJ2-7	.	TGTGCCAGCTCACCTCTACCGGGACTAGCGGGATCCTACGAGCAGTACTTC	CASSPLPGLAGSYEQYF
.	TRBV5-1	TRBJ2-3	.	TGCGCCAGCAGCCTAAGACAGAGCACAGATACGCAGTATTTT	CASSLRQSTDTQYF
.	TRBV5-6	TRBJ2-5	few	TGTGCCAGCAGCTCCCTGAGGGACGGTCTGTCAACCCAGTACTTC	CASSSLRDGLSTQYF
.	TRBV19	TRBJ2-2	once	TGTGCCAGTAAGAAGTTTGGGGGATCATACCCTAACACCGGGGAGCTGTTTTTT	CASKKFGGSYPNTGELFF
TRBD2	TRBV5-4	TRBJ2-1	.	TGTGCCAGCAGCTTGGAAGCGGGAATGTCCTACAATGAGCAGTTCTTC	CASSLEAGMSYNEQFF
TRBD2	TRBV6-5	TRBJ2-1	.	TGTGCCAGCAAGCGGGAGATGATGGATGAGCAGTTCTTC	CASKREMMDEQFF